This TCR beta chain derives from a study of molecular identifiers for immune sequencing clone quantification. CDR1 DFQATT and CDR2 SNEGSKA come from the germline V gene (reference sequence). V was trimmed by 3 bases and J by 0 bases, leaving 12 bases between them. The CDR3 has 15 residues. Each CDR3 protein is one row after TCRdb ran MiXCR on the PCR reads. This sample has more than 550,000 distinct CDR3 sequences, with 25% found just once. This clonotype was counted between two and nine times. The V gene is TRBV20-1, the J gene TRBJ2-1; D possibly matches TRBD1 or TRBD2 (5 bases each). Sequencing used naive CD8+ T cells from blood, with Jurkat cell RNA spiked in. Subset here: FACS-sorted CD8+CD4-CCR7+CD45RA+ naive T cells. This receptor was identified in a human donor in good health. Some libraries in this study had Jurkat cell RNA spiked in. The CDR3 spells CSASSDRDSYNEQFF. The DNA of the CDR3 is TGCAGTGCTAGTAGCGACAGAGACTCCTACAATGAGCAGTTCTTC.